The clone carrying this T cell receptor (beta chain) was counted a few times. TCRdb independently ran MiXCR on the 5' RACE reads; one entry per CDR3 protein. The data show approximately 290,000 distinct CDR3 sequences, just under 20% seen once. The data were obtained in a study of T-cell memory formation after mild COVID-19. Sequenced input: PBMCs or a T cell subset sorted from them (not recorded which). This receptor was identified in a man between 18 and 29 years old who had mild COVID-19 (a few samples of this study predate the infection). Cell type and time point are not known.

CDR3 nucleotide sequence: TGTGCCAGCAGCTTCGGGGGGAGGTACACAGATACGCAGTATTTT. Translated, it gives CASSFGGRYTDTQYF. V and J are TRBV7-2 and TRBJ2-3, with 7 bases fitting TRBD2. This CDR3 region has 15 residues. Germline loops: CDR1 SGHTA, CDR2 FQGNSA. Trimming took 3 bases from V and 2 from J; bases not matched to a gene: 5.